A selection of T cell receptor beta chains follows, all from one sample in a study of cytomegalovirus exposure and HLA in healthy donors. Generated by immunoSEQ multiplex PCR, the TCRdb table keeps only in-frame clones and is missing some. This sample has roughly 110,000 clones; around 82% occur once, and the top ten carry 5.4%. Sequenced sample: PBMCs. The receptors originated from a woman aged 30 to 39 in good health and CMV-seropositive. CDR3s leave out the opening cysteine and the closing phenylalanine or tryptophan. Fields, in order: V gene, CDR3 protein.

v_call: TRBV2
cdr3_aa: ASSPQGSYTEAF

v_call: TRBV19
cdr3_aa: ASSIGSGGRTDTQY

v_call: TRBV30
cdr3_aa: ACLPHPGQGSYEQY

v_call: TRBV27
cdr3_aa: ASSPGLKRGLEQF

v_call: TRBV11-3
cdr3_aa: ASSLDRGDYGYT

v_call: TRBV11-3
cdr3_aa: ASSRTPGQVNEKLF

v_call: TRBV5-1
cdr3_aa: ASSQTTGDNSPLH

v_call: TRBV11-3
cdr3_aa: ASSRDRGSGYT

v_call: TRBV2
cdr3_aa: ASSGQGNYGYT

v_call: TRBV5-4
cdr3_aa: ASSLTSGGGETQY

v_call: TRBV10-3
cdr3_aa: AISEASGSADTQY

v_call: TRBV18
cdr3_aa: ASSLSQRGGPTDTQY

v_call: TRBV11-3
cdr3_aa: ASSSYFTSGAVDTQY

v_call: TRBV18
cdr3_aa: ASSPGVQGGIEEKLF

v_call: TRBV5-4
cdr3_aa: ASSGAGESSGNTIY